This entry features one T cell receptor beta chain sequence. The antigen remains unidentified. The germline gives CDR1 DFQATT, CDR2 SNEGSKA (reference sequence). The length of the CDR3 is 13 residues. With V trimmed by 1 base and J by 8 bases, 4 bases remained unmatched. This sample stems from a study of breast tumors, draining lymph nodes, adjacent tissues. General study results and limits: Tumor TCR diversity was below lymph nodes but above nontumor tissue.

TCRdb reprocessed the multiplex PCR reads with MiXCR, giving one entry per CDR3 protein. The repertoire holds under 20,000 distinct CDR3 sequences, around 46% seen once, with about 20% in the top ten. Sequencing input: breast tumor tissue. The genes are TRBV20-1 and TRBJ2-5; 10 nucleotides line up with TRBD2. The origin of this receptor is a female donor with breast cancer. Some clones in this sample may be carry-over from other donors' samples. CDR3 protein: CSARGASGSTQYF. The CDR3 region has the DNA TGCAGTGCTAGAGGGGCTAGCGGGAGCACCCAGTACTTC.